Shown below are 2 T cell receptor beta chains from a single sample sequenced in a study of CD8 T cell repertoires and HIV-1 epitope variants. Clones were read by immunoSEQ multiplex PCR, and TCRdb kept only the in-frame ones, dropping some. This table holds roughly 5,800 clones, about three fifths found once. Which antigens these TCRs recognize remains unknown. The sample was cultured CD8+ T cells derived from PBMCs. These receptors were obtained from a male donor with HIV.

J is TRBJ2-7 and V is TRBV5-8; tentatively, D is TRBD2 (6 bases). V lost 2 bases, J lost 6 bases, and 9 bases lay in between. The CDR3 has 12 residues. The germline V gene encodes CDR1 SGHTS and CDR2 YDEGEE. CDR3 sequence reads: CASSLRAGEQYF. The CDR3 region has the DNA TGTGCCAGCAGCTTACGAGCGGGCGAGCAGTACTTC.

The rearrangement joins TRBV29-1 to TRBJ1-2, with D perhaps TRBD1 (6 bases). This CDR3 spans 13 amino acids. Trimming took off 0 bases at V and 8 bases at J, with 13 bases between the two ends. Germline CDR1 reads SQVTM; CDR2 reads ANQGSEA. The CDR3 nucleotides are TGCAGCGTTGAAGAGGGGGGGACATACGGCTACACCTTC. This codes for CSVEEGGTYGYTF. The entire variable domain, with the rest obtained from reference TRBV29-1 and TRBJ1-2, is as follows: SAVISQKPSRDICQRGTSLTIQCQVDSQVTMMFWYRQQPGQSLTLIATANQGSEATYESGFVIDKFPISRPNLTFSTLTVSNMSPEDSSIYLCSVEEGGTYGYTFGSGTRLTVV.